The 32 T cell receptor beta chains below were found in one sample sequenced in a study of shared clonotypes between healthy human individuals. Sequenced by immunoSEQ multiplex PCR; TCRdb stores in-frame clones only, minus some. Among more than 2,000,000 clones, approximately 92% were seen once, and the ten largest hold over 0.12%. The sample consisted of naive CD4+ T cells sorted from blood. Subset: CD45RA+ positively selected. The receptors stem from a young man in good health.

The rearrangement joins TRBV2 to TRBJ2-5; 8 positions agree with TRBD2. With V trimmed by 6 bases and J by 2 bases, 11 bases remained unmatched. The CDR3 loop spans 16 amino acids. The germline CDR1 and CDR2 sequences are SNHLY and FYNNEI. CDR3 sequence reads: CASSLQASGPQETQYF. The CDR3 DNA is TGTGCCAGCAGCCTGCAGGCTAGCGGGCCACAAGAGACCCAGTACTTC.

CDR3 protein: CASSANRGDTEAFF. The CDR3, as DNA: TGTGCCAGCAGCGCAAACAGGGGAGACACTGAAGCTTTCTTT. V and J are TRBV7-2 and TRBJ1-1; 7 bases match TRBD1. The V and J ends lost 5 bases and 3 bases, in that order; junction bases with no gene match: 6. There are 14 residues in the CDR3. The germline V gene encodes CDR1 SGHTA and CDR2 FQGNSA.

V is TRBV15 and J is TRBJ2-7; 7 positions agree with TRBD1. The trim removed 3 bases at V and 1 base at J, leaving 9 bases unmatched. This CDR3 contains 16 residues. Germline CDR1 is LNHNV and CDR2 is YYDKDF (reference sequence). CDR3 loop: CATSSQTGTASYEQYF. For the CDR3, the DNA is TGTGCCACCAGCAGTCAAACCGGGACAGCTTCCTACGAGCAGTACTTC. Full variable domain (rest looked up from reference TRBV15 and TRBJ2-7): DAMVIQNPRYQVTQFGKPVTLSCSQTLNHNVMYWYQQKSSQAPKLLFHYYDKDFNNEADTPDNFQSRRPNTSFCFLDIRSPGLGDTAMYLCATSSQTGTASYEQYFGPGTRLTVT.

This clone occurred once. The chain links TRBV27 to TRBJ2-1; D is ambiguous. V was pared by 6 bases and J by 0 bases, with 12 bases between. CDR1 and CDR2 (germline): MNHEY, SMNVEV (reference sequence). This CDR3 spans 15 amino acids. The CDR3 DNA sequence: TGTGCCAGCAGCCTAGATTTGAGCTCCTACAATGAGCAGTTCTTC. Translation: CASSLDLSSYNEQFF.

The chain links TRBV2 to TRBJ2-5; 8 positions agree with TRBD1. CDR3 length: 13 residues. After removal of 3 bases from V and 4 bases from J, the junction contained 1 base not matched to a gene. CDR1 is SNHLY and CDR2 is FYNNEI in the germline V gene. This CDR3 reads CASSDDRGETQYF. CDR3 nucleotides: TGTGCCAGCAGTGACGACAGGGGAGAGACCCAGTACTTC.

In its sample, this clone was seen once. This chain joins TRBV13 and TRBJ2-7; 9 nucleotides agree with TRBD1. The CDR3 contains 16 residues. CDR1 PRHDT and CDR2 FYEKMQ come from the germline V gene (reference sequence). V shed 0 bases and J 4 bases; nucleotides not matched to a gene: 7. The chain's CDR3 is CASSLGGQGKFYEQYF. CDR3 nucleotides: TGTGCCAGCAGCTTAGGTGGACAGGGGAAATTTTACGAGCAGTACTTC.

CDR3 DNA: TGTGCCAGCTCACCCAGGACAGGGACCAATCAGCCCCAGCATTTT. Its protein product is CASSPRTGTNQPQHF. The chain has TRBV18 and TRBJ1-5; 8 bases fit TRBD1. This CDR3 is built from 15 residues. Germline assignment: CDR1 KGHSH and CDR2 LQKENI. V was clipped by 3 bases and J by 3 bases; unmatched bases: 4.

V usage is TRBV28 and J usage is TRBJ1-5, with 10 bases aligning to TRBD1. Trimming took 2 bases from V and 5 from J; bases not matched to a gene: 6. This CDR3 has 16 amino acids. Per the germline V gene, CDR1 is MDHEN and CDR2 is SYDVKM. CDR3 coding DNA: TGTGCCAGCAGTTTACTGGGGACAGGGGACGATCAGCCCCAGCATTTT. Translated, it gives CASSLLGTGDDQPQHF.

The chain carries TRBV4-1 and TRBJ2-1; D is uncertain. CDR1 and CDR2 (germline): MGHRA, YSYEKL. The CDR3 contains 16 residues. V gave up 0 bases and J gave up 5 bases, with 14 bases separating them. CDR3 bases: TGCGCCAGCAGCCAAGAGTCCTGGGAATTTAACAATGAGCAGTTCTTC. Its translation is CASSQESWEFNNEQFF.

This chain links TRBV18 with TRBJ2-7; TRBD2 is a possible D gene (7 bases). Per the germline V gene, CDR1 is KGHSH and CDR2 is LQKENI. The CDR3 length is 14 residues. V shed 5 bases and J shed 3 bases, with 14 bases lying between them. The CDR3 DNA reads as TGTGCCAGCTCATACGCGGGGGCGGGCTACGAGCAGTACTTC. This gives the protein CASSYAGAGYEQYF.

This clone was observed a handful of times. The DNA of the CDR3 is TGTGCCTGGATCCCCCGGGGGGACACTGAAGCTTTCTTT. Residues: CAWIPRGDTEAFF. The chain carries TRBV30 and TRBJ1-1; the D gene is possibly TRBD1 (5 bases). Germline values: CDR1 GTSNPN, CDR2 SVGIG (reference sequence). The CDR3 spans 13 residues. Between the trimmed V and J ends, which lost 4 bases and 3 bases, there was a span of 12 bases.

The chain links TRBV7-9 to TRBJ2-2; D is uncertain. The germline V gene encodes CDR1 SEHNR and CDR2 FQNEAQ (reference sequence). The CDR3 runs to 17 residues. The ends were cut back, 1 base at V and 6 bases at J, with 18 bases in the middle. This CDR3 is CASSLVYVGGGAGELFF. CDR3 sequence (DNA): TGTGCCAGCAGCTTAGTATACGTGGGTGGCGGAGCCGGGGAGCTGTTTTTT. The variable domain in full, completed from reference TRBV7-9 and TRBJ2-2, reads DTGVSQNPRHKITKRGQNVTFRCDPISEHNRLYWYRQTLGQGPEFLTYFQNEAQLEKSRLLSDRFSAERPKGSFSTLEIQRTEQGDSAMYLCASSLVYVGGGAGELFFGEGSRLTVL.

The rearrangement links TRBV2 to TRBJ2-6; tentatively, D is TRBD2 (5 bases). Trimming took off 11 bases at V and 0 bases at J, with 20 bases between the two ends. The CDR3 is made up of 17 amino acids. CDR1 SNHLY and CDR2 FYNNEI come from the germline V gene. In DNA form, the CDR3 reads TGTGCCGTTCCTCAGGAGGCGCTCTACTCTGGGGCCAACGTCCTGACTTTC. This gives the protein CAVPQEALYSGANVLTF.

In regard to this clone: Other DNA sequences in this specimen translate into the identical CDR3. CDR3 DNA: TGTGCCAGCAGTGAACAGGGTTCGGATCAGCCCCAGCATTTT. This sequence encodes CASSEQGSDQPQHF. V usage is TRBV6-1 and J usage is TRBJ1-5, with D perhaps matching TRBD1 (5 bases). The germline CDR1 and CDR2 sequences are MNHNS and SASEGT. Trimming took off 2 bases at V and 5 bases at J, with 10 bases between the two ends. The CDR3 is 14 residues long.

Comments on this clone: Other DNA sequences in this specimen translate into the identical CDR3. The rearrangement joins TRBV5-1 to TRBJ2-7; D gene uncertain. The V end was cut by 0 bases, the J end by 3 bases, with 10 bases between. Germline V gene data show CDR1 as SGHRS and CDR2 as YFSETQ. The CDR3 is 14 amino acids. The CDR3 sequence is CASSLGPGGYEQYF. CDR3 sequence (DNA): TGCGCCAGCAGCTTGGGTCCAGGTGGCTACGAGCAGTACTTC.

The chain couples TRBV27 to TRBJ2-1; no reliable D call. Germline CDR1 and CDR2: MNHEY and SMNVEV (reference sequence). V dropped 3 bases and J dropped 4 bases, with 7 bases sitting between them. This CDR3 has 13 residues. The CDR3 DNA follows: TGTGCCAGCAGTTTCTCCCAATACAATGAGCAGTTCTTC. Amino acids: CASSFSQYNEQFF.

The chain combines TRBV5-1 with TRBJ2-2; the D is unclear. V lost 0 bases and J lost 0, with 12 bases in between. CDR3 length: 17 residues. Germline V gene lookup returns CDR1 SGHRS and CDR2 YFSETQ. The CDR3 coding sequence is TGCGCCAGCAGCTTGGGGTCTCGGGCCGCGAACACCGGGGAGCTGTTTTTT. The encoded protein is CASSLGSRAANTGELFF.

This clone appeared a single time. The chain combines TRBV18 with TRBJ1-2; D is unclear. V was cut by 3 bases and J by 7 bases, with 15 bases left in between. The CDR3 sequence is 14 residues long. Germline values: CDR1 KGHSH, CDR2 LQKENI. In nucleotides, the CDR3 is TGTGCCAGCTCACCCCCCGCGGGATCAGGTGGCTACACCTTC. It yields the protein CASSPPAGSGGYTF.

This chain joins TRBV30 and TRBJ2-2; D is perhaps TRBD2 (5 bases). V was clipped by 3 bases and J by 2 bases, with 10 bases between them. Germline V gene data show CDR1 as GTSNPN and CDR2 as SVGIG (reference sequence). This CDR3 spans 14 amino acids. CDR3 nucleotide sequence: TGTGCCTGGAGAGGACTGGGTAACACCGGGGAGCTGTTTTTT. It is translated as CAWRGLGNTGELFF. Supplemented by reference TRBV30 and TRBJ2-2, the full variable domain reads SQTIHQWPATLVQPVGSPLSLECTVEGTSNPNLYWYRQAAGRGLQLLFYSVGIGQISSEVPQNLSASRPQDRQFILSSKKLLLSDSGFYLCAWRGLGNTGELFFGEGSRLTVL.

The CDR3 reads CASSPYWSLQAYEQYF. The CDR3, as DNA: TGTGCCAGCTCACCATATTGGAGCCTCCAAGCCTACGAGCAGTACTTC. The chain employs TRBV18 and TRBJ2-7; D gene ambiguous. The CDR3 totals 16 residues. Germline V lookup: CDR1 KGHSH, CDR2 LQKENI. V lost 2 bases and J lost 2, with 16 bases in between.

The chain is built from TRBV9 and TRBJ1-3; D might be TRBD1 (6 bases). Between the trimmed V and J ends, which lost 4 bases and 3 bases, there was a span of 14 bases. CDR1 is SGDLS, CDR2 YYNGEE, per germline. The CDR3 length is 15 residues. This CDR3 reads CASSLGGQLGNTIYF. CDR3 bases: TGTGCCAGCAGCCTGGGGGGGCAACTTGGAAACACCATATATTTT.

The V call is TRBV19, the J call TRBJ2-1; 10 nucleotides agree with TRBD2. V lost 5 bases to trimming and J lost 10 bases; unmatched junction nucleotides: 17. The germline V gene encodes CDR1 LNHDA and CDR2 SQIVND (reference sequence). The CDR3 sequence is 17 residues long. DNA of the CDR3: TGTGCCAGTAGTGACAGACTAGCGGGCTCCAAAGTTGGGGAGCAGTTCTTC. This codes for CASSDRLAGSKVGEQFF.

The chain carries TRBV5-4 and TRBJ2-2; 9 positions agree with TRBD2. J lost 6 bases, V lost 0 bases, and 6 bases had no gene match. Per the germline V gene, CDR1 is SGHNT and CDR2 is YYREEE (reference sequence). The CDR3 is made up of 16 amino acids. DNA of the CDR3: TGTGCCAGCAGCTTGGCCGGCGGCGGGGGGGCCGGGGAGCTGTTTTTT. This gives the protein CASSLAGGGGAGELFF.

The V call is TRBV18, the J call TRBJ2-7; a possible D gene is TRBD1 (6 bases). This CDR3 is 12 amino acids long. The V end lost 8 bases, the J end lost 2 bases, and 10 bases lay between the germline ends. The germline CDR1 and CDR2 sequences are KGHSH and LQKENI. CDR3: CASAQGPYEQYF. The CDR3, as DNA: TGTGCCAGCGCCCAGGGGCCCTACGAGCAGTACTTC.

The V call is TRBV9, the J call TRBJ1-3; no firm D call. V was cut by 0 bases and J by 3 bases, with 10 bases left in between. Germline V CDR1 and CDR2: SGDLS, YYNGEE. This CDR3 comprises 15 residues. The CDR3: CASSVDNRDGNTIYF. CDR3 DNA sequence: TGTGCCAGCAGCGTAGATAATAGGGATGGAAACACCATATATTTT.

J is TRBJ2-7 and V is TRBV7-6; the D gene is possibly TRBD1 (6 bases). V was trimmed by 5 bases and J by 5 bases, leaving 19 bases between them. CDR3 length equals 15 residues. Germline values: CDR1 SGHVS, CDR2 FNYEAQ. As DNA, the CDR3 is TGTGCCAGCAGCGCTCGACAGGCGCCACCCAACGAGCAGTACTTC. Translated, it gives CASSARQAPPNEQYF.

In this sample, this clone turned up once. The chain employs TRBV30 and TRBJ2-7, with D unresolved. The germline V gene has CDR1 GTSNPN and CDR2 SVGIG (reference sequence). V was pared by 2 bases and J by 0 bases, with 8 bases between. CDR3 size: 13 residues. As DNA, the CDR3 is TGTGCCTGGAGTCCCGAACCCTCCTACGAGCAGTACTTC. The encoded protein is CAWSPEPSYEQYF.

The chain employs TRBV6-1 and TRBJ2-5; 9 positions match TRBD2. CDR1 and CDR2 from the germline V gene are MNHNS and SASEGT. With V trimmed by 4 bases and J by 5 bases, 14 bases remained unmatched. This CDR3 is built from 17 residues. The CDR3 loop is CASSGLSRGGGVETQYF. In DNA form, the CDR3 reads TGTGCCAGCAGTGGGCTCTCCAGGGGCGGGGGGGTTGAGACCCAGTACTTC.

In this sample, this clone turned up once. The same CDR3 is also encoded by other DNA sequences in this sample. This chain joins TRBV7-2 and TRBJ2-1; maybe TRBD2 (6 bases). Germline V gene sequence: CDR1 SGHTA, CDR2 FQGNSA. The CDR3 sequence is 16 residues long. Trimming left V 0 bases short and J 4 bases short, with 13 bases between. The CDR3 reads CASSLAVGGGYNEQFF. CDR3 coding DNA: TGTGCCAGCAGCTTAGCGGTCGGGGGAGGATACAATGAGCAGTTCTTC.

The chain has TRBV30 and TRBJ1-2; TRBD1 matches 7 bases. After removal of 2 bases from V and 5 bases from J, the junction contained 8 bases not matched to a gene. The CDR3 has 14 amino acids. The germline gives CDR1 GTSNPN, CDR2 SVGIG (reference sequence). The CDR3 sequence is CAWSFQGELYGYTF. For the CDR3, the DNA is TGTGCCTGGAGTTTTCAGGGGGAACTATATGGCTACACCTTC.

The rearrangement uses TRBV12-5 and TRBJ2-3; 12 positions agree with TRBD2. The trim removed 3 bases at V and 2 bases at J, leaving 3 bases unmatched. From germline, CDR1 is LGHNT and CDR2 FRNRAP. The CDR3 spans 16 residues. The CDR3 protein is CASGLGLAGPTDTQYF. CDR3 coding DNA: TGTGCTAGTGGTTTAGGACTAGCGGGGCCCACAGATACGCAGTATTTT. Full variable domain (missing parts from reference TRBV12-5 and TRBJ2-3): DARVTQTPRHKVTEMGQEVTMRCQPILGHNTVFWYRQTMMQGLELLAYFRNRAPLDDSGMPKDRFSAEMPDATLATLKIQPSEPRDSAVYFCASGLGLAGPTDTQYFGPGTRLTVL.

The chain joins TRBV5-4 to TRBJ1-2; D is uncertain. The CDR3 is 12 amino acids. V lost 1 base to trimming and J lost 8 bases, with 9 bases between them. Germline V lookup: CDR1 SGHNT, CDR2 YYREEE (reference sequence). CDR3 sequence reads: CASSLWLGGYTF. The CDR3 DNA sequence: TGTGCCAGCAGCTTGTGGCTAGGGGGCTACACCTTC.